This T cell receptor (beta chain) appears in the sequencing data of a study of Graves' ophthalmopathy and Graves' hyperthyroidism. Study at large: Peripheral blood samples were taken at initial diagnosis, before any treatment.

The authors amplified TCR beta CDR3 regions, and they did so from RNA transcripts for repertoire sequencing. In the first round, RT-PCR was carried out with HTBI primers, and a multiplex PCR formed the second round. In TCRdb, the multiplex PCR reads were re-called with MiXCR into one record per CDR3 protein. The table includes under 400,000 distinct CDR3 sequences, about a sixth detected once. Certain patients were not enrolled. These were patients with other autoimmune diseases, uncontrolled infections, pregnancy or lactation. Findings and caveats of the study: Blood was where most expanded thyroid clonotypes above 0.001 frequency also turned up.

Per germline, CDR1 MNHEY and CDR2 SVGEGT. The trim removed 0 bases at V and 4 bases at J, leaving 6 bases unmatched. The CDR3 extends over 16 amino acids. This clonotype was seen repeatedly, ten times or more. Its antigen is unidentified. Sequenced: peripheral blood. This receptor was taken from an adult man with Graves' ophthalmopathy. The chain employs TRBV6-2 or TRBV6-3 and TRBJ1-2; 9 bases match TRBD1. The CDR3 region has the DNA TGTGCCAGCAGTTACTCCTCCGGGACAGGGATCTATGGCTACACCTTC. The encoded protein is CASSYSSGTGIYGYTF.